A single sample gave rise to the 19 T cell receptor beta chains below, sequenced in a study of cytomegalovirus exposure and HLA in healthy donors. Primers: 60 Vbeta forward and 13 Jbeta reverse. The protocol was immunoSEQ multiplex PCR, while the TCRdb copy is restricted to in-frame clones and leaves out a portion. The sample lists around 110,000 clones; more than 65% were seen once. The material sequenced was PBMCs. The receptors were gathered from a male donor in good health and CMV-seronegative.

This clone was recorded only once. This sequence joins TRBV21-1 and TRBJ2-1; the table's D call TRBD2 went unverified against the DNA. TRBV21-1 is marked as a pseudogene. The length of the CDR3 is 16 residues. The CDR3 region has the DNA TGTGCCGCATCACACAACCGACCCAAACGGGGGGTTGAGCAGTTCTTC. Its protein product is CAASHNRPKRGVEQFF.

The gene calls are TRBV6-1 and TRBJ2-1; 12 bases are a match to TRBD2. CDR3 length: 15 amino acids. Germline V gives CDR1 MNHNS, CDR2 SASEGT. Losses at the gene ends were 5 bases for V and 8 bases for J; bases not matched to a gene: 7. DNA of the CDR3: TGTGCCAGCAGTTCGGGACTAGCGGGTGCATATGAGCAGTTCTTC. Encoded protein: CASSSGLAGAYEQFF.

This chain uses TRBV5-4 with TRBJ2-5, with D unresolved. The germline gives CDR1 SGHNT, CDR2 YYREEE (reference sequence). Trimming took off 4 bases at V and 0 bases at J, with 4 bases between the two ends. This CDR3 is built from 12 residues. DNA of the CDR3: TGTGCCAGCAGCCTAAACCAAGAGACCCAGTACTTC. Its translation is CASSLNQETQYF.

The rearrangement links TRBV27 to TRBJ2-5, with 10 positions matching TRBD2. This CDR3 region has 16 residues. CDR1 is MNHEY, CDR2 SMNVEV, per germline (reference sequence). V was clipped by 5 bases and J by 2 bases; unmatched bases: 8. This CDR3 is CASSNSLAGYQETQYF. The CDR3 nucleotides read TGTGCCAGCAGTAACTCACTAGCGGGATATCAAGAGACCCAGTACTTC.

The rearrangement uses TRBV28 and TRBJ2-5; perhaps TRBD2 as D (5 bases). Trimming left V 5 bases short and J 1 base short, with 11 bases between. The CDR3 totals 14 residues. CDR1 and CDR2 from the germline V gene are MDHEN and SYDVKM. In DNA form, the CDR3 reads TGTGCCAGCAGTCCCTTTGAGGGCCAAGAGACCCAGTACTTC. It codes for CASSPFEGQETQYF.

The chain combines TRBV7-8 with TRBJ2-5; 11 positions agree with TRBD2. CDR3 size: 16 residues. The germline V gene encodes CDR1 SGHVS and CDR2 FQNEAQ. The J segment lost 5 bases and the V segment lost 5 bases, leaving 10 bases of the junction unmatched. For the CDR3, the DNA is TGTGCCAGCAGCGCGCTACTAGCGGGAGAAGGGGAGACCCAGTACTTC. Translated: CASSALLAGEGETQYF.

Only one count was recorded for this clone. The chain recombines TRBV5-1 with TRBJ2-1, with D tentatively TRBD1 (6 bases). Trimming removed 4 bases from V and 4 bases from J, with 9 bases in between. The CDR3 extends over 13 amino acids. Germline V gene lookup returns CDR1 SGHRS and CDR2 YFSETQ. CDR3 sequence: CASSPTGYNEQFF. The CDR3 bases are TGCGCCAGCAGCCCGACAGGTTACAATGAGCAGTTCTTC.

This chain connects TRBV11-2 to TRBJ2-2; the D gene is possibly TRBD1 (6 bases). V lost 2 bases and J lost 2, with 15 bases in between. Germline V gene data show CDR1 as SGHAT and CDR2 as FQNNGV. CDR3 length equals 17 residues. The CDR3 protein is CASSLRSRTANTGELFF. The CDR3 coding sequence is TGTGCCAGCAGCTTAAGATCCCGGACAGCAAACACCGGGGAGCTGTTTTTT. Drawing the rest from reference TRBV11-2 and TRBJ2-2, the complete variable domain is EAGVAQSPRYKIIEKRQSVAFWCNPISGHATLYWYQQILGQGPKLLIQFQNNGVVDDSQLPKDRFSAERLKGVDSTLKIQPAKLEDSAVYLCASSLRSRTANTGELFFGEGSRLTVL.

The chain is built from TRBV27 and TRBJ2-1, with 11 bases that match TRBD2. Germline CDR1 reads MNHEY; CDR2 reads SMNVEV (reference sequence). The V and J ends lost 5 bases and 4 bases, in that order; junction bases with no gene match: 10. The CDR3 loop spans 17 amino acids. The CDR3 DNA reads TGTGCCAGCAGTGGAACCAGGACTAGCGGGTTGTACAATGAGCAGTTCTTC. It translates to CASSGTRTSGLYNEQFF.

The V and J genes are TRBV7-6 and TRBJ2-7; 12 bases fit TRBD1. The CDR3 consists of 17 residues. V shed 1 base, J shed 2 bases, and the junction held 6 bases outside the gene matches. From germline, CDR1 is SGHVS and CDR2 FNYEAQ. The CDR3 DNA sequence: TGTGCCAGCAGCTTAGGCGCGGGACAGGGGGCAACCTACGAGCAGTACTTC. Protein product: CASSLGAGQGATYEQYF.

V is TRBV18 and J is TRBJ2-1; no firm D call. V shed 4 bases and J shed 10 bases, with 8 bases lying between them. The germline CDR1 and CDR2 sequences are KGHSH and LQKENI. The CDR3 extends over 11 amino acids. The chain's CDR3 is CASSLDSEQFF. CDR3 coding DNA: TGTGCCAGCTCACTCGACTCGGAGCAGTTCTTC. The whole variable domain, remainder taken from reference TRBV18 and TRBJ2-1, is NAGVMQNPRHLVRRRGQEARLRCSPMKGHSHVYWYRQLPEEGLKFMVYLQKENIIDESGMPKERFSAEFPKEGPSILRIQQVVRGDSAAYFCASSLDSEQFFGPGTRLTVL.

The chain joins TRBV7-2 to TRBJ2-5, with D possibly TRBD1 on 6 matching bases. There are 12 residues in the CDR3. V lost 1 base to trimming and J lost 12 bases, with 12 bases between them. Germline CDR1 and CDR2: SGHTA and FQGNSA. CDR3 in DNA: TGTGCCAGCAGCTTAGACAGGGTAACGGAGTACTTC. This encodes CASSLDRVTEYF.

The chain links TRBV5-1 to TRBJ2-5; D not certain. The V and J ends lost 5 bases and 4 bases respectively, with 12 bases between them. Germline-derived CDR1 and CDR2 are SGHRS and YFSETQ. The CDR3 length is 13 residues. The CDR3 sequence is CASRSRVGETQYF. The CDR3 DNA reads TGCGCCAGCAGGAGTAGAGTTGGAGAGACCCAGTACTTC.

This rearrangement joins TRBV5-1 to TRBJ2-5; TRBD2 matches at 10 bases. The V gene's germline CDR1 is SGHRS and CDR2 YFSETQ. J lost 4 bases, V lost 2 bases, and 5 bases had no gene match. There are 15 residues in the CDR3. The CDR3 bases are TGCGCCAGCAGCTTTCTAGCGGGAGCGGGAGAGACCCAGTACTTC. This gives the protein CASSFLAGAGETQYF.

The rearrangement joins TRBV4-1 to TRBJ1-2; the D is unclear. V shed 6 bases and J shed 5 bases, with 10 bases lying between them. The V gene's germline CDR1 is MGHRA and CDR2 YSYEKL. CDR3 length: 12 amino acids. DNA of the CDR3: TGCGCCAGCAGTGCGGCGGGTTATGGCTACACCTTC. Translation gives CASSAAGYGYTF.

The V call is TRBV7-2, the J call TRBJ2-2, with 14 bases that match TRBD2. Per the germline V gene, CDR1 is SGHTA and CDR2 is FQGNSA. V lost 3 bases to trimming and J lost 7 bases; unmatched junction nucleotides: 7. The CDR3 contains 17 residues. This chain's CDR3 is CASSFGLAGGGGGELFF. In DNA, the CDR3 is TGTGCCAGCAGCTTCGGACTAGCGGGAGGAGGGGGCGGGGAGCTGTTTTTT.

V gene TRBV5-4 combines with J gene TRBJ2-7; D may be TRBD2 (6 bases). There are 14 residues in the CDR3. Germline V gives CDR1 SGHNT, CDR2 YYREEE (reference sequence). V was clipped by 5 bases and J by 3 bases, with 15 bases between them. The CDR3: CASRQDYQDYEQYF. DNA of the CDR3: TGTGCCAGCAGACAGGACTACCAGGACTACGAGCAGTACTTC.

This clone was observed a few times. The chain employs TRBV19 and TRBJ1-1; 7 bases line up with TRBD1. The length of the CDR3 is 14 residues. V lost 6 bases and J lost 7; bases outside the gene matches: 11. Germline CDR1 is LNHDA and CDR2 is SQIVND (reference sequence). CDR3 region: CASSPLQGIDEAFF. As DNA, the CDR3 is TGTGCCAGTAGCCCTCTACAGGGGATTGATGAAGCTTTCTTT.

The chain joins TRBV29-1 to TRBJ2-3, with D possibly TRBD2 on 6 matching bases. V dropped 5 bases and J dropped 10 bases, with 16 bases sitting between them. In germline, CDR1 is SQVTM, CDR2 ANQGSEA. This CDR3 has 12 amino acids. The DNA for the CDR3 is TGCAGCGTTATGACTAGTACTTCGTCGCAGTATTTT. Residues: CSVMTSTSSQYF.